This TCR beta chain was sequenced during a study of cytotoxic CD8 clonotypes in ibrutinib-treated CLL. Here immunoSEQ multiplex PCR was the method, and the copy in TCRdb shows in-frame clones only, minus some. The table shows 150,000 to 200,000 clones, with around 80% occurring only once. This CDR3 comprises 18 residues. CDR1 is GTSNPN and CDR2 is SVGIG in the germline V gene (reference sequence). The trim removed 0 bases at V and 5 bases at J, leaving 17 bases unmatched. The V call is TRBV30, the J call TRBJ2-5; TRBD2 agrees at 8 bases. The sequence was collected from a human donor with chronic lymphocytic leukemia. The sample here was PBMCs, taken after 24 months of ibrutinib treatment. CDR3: CAWSVGLTSGSKMETQYF. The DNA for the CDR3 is TGTGCCTGGAGTGTAGGTTTGACGAGCGGGAGTAAGATGGAGACCCAGTACTTC. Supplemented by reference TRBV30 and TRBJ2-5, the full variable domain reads SQTIHQWPATLVQPVGSPLSLECTVEGTSNPNLYWYRQAAGRGLQLLFYSVGIGQISSEVPQNLSASRPQDRQFILSSKKLLLSDSGFYLCAWSVGLTSGSKMETQYFGPGTRLLVL.